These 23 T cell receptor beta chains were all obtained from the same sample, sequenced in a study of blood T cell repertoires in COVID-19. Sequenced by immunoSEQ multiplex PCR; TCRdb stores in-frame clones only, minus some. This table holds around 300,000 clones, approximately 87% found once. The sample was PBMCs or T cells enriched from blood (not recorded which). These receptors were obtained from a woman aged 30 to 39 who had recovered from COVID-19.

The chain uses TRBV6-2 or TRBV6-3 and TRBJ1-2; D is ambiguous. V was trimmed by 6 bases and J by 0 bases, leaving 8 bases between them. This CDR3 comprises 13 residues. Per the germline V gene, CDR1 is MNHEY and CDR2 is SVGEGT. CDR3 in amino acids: CASSSVPNYGYTF. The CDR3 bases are TGTGCCAGCAGCTCCGTTCCTAACTATGGCTACACCTTC.

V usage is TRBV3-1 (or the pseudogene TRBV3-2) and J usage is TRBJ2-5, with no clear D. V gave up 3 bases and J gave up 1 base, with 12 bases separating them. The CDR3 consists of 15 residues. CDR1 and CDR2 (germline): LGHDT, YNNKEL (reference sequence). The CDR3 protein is CASSHGPGSQETQYF. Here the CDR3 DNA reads TGTGCCAGCAGCCATGGCCCAGGTTCCCAAGAGACCCAGTACTTC.

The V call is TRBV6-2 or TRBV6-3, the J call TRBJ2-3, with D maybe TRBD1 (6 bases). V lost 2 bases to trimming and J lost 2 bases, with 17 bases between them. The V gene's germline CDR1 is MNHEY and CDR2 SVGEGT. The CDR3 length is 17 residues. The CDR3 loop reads CASSYAGDRTDTDTQYF. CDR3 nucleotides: TGTGCCAGCAGTTACGCAGGTGACAGGACTGACACAGATACGCAGTATTTT.

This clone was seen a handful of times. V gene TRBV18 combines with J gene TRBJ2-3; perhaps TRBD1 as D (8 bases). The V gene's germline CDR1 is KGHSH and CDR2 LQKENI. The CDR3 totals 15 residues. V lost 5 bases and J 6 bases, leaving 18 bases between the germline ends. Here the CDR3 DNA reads TGTGCCAGCTCAACTAGCGACAGGGGATCCGATACGCAGTATTTT. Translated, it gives CASSTSDRGSDTQYF.

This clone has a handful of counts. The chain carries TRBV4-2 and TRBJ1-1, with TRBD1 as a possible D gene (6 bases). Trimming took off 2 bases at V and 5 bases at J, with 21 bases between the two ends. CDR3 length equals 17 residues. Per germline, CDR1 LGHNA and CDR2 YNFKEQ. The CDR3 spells CASSQLGLSRGATEAFF. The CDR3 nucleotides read TGTGCCAGCAGCCAATTGGGGTTGTCCCGGGGGGCGACTGAAGCTTTCTTT.

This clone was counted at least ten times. The CDR3 DNA reads TGCGCCAGCAGCTTGGCAGGGGGGTCTTCACCCCTCCACTTT. Its translation: CASSLAGGSSPLHF. This rearrangement joins TRBV5-1 to TRBJ1-6; 7 positions match TRBD1. Per germline, CDR1 SGHRS and CDR2 YFSETQ. Trimming removed 0 bases from V and 9 bases from J; junction bases left unmatched: 3. The CDR3 loop spans 14 amino acids.

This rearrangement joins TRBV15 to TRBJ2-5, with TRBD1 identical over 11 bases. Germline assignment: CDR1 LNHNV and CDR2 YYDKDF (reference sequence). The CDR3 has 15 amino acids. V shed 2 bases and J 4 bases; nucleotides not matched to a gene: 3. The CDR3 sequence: CATSRKDRGPETQYF. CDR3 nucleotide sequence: TGTGCCACCAGCAGAAAGGACAGGGGGCCAGAGACCCAGTACTTC.

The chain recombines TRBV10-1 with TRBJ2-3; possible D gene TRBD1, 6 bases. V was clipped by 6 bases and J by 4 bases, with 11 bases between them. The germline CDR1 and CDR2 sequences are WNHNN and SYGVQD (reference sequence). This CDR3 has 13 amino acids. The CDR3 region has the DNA TGCGCCAGCAGGTCACAGGGCGCAGATACGCAGTATTTT. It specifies CASRSQGADTQYF.

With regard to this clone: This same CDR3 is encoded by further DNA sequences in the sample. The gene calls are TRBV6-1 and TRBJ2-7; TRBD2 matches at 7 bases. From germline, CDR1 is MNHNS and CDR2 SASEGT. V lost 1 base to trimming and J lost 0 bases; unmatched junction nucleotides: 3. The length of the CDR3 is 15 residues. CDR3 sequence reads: CASSEVGGSSYEQYF. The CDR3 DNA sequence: TGTGCCAGCAGTGAAGTGGGAGGGAGCTCCTACGAGCAGTACTTC.

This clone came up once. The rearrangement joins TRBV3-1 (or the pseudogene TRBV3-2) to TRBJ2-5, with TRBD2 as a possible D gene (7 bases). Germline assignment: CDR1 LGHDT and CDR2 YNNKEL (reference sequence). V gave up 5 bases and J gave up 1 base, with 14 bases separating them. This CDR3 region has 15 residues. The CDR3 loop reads CASSGEAGAQETQYF. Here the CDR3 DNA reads TGTGCCAGCAGCGGCGAGGCGGGGGCCCAAGAGACCCAGTACTTC.

For the CDR3, the DNA is TGCAGTGCTAGTTCGGGACTAGTGGGGACAGATACGCAGTATTTT. As protein: CSASSGLVGTDTQYF. The rearrangement joins TRBV20-1 to TRBJ2-3; 8 bases align to TRBD2. CDR1 and CDR2 from the germline V gene are DFQATT and SNEGSKA (reference sequence). The CDR3 has 15 residues. Losses at the gene ends were 3 bases for V and 3 bases for J; bases not matched to a gene: 8.

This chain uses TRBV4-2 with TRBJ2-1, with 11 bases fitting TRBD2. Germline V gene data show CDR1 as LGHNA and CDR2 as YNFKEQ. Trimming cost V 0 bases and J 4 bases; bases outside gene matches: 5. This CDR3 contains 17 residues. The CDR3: CASSQESSGGHYNEQFF. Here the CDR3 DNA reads TGTGCCAGCAGCCAAGAGTCTAGCGGGGGGCATTACAATGAGCAGTTCTTC.

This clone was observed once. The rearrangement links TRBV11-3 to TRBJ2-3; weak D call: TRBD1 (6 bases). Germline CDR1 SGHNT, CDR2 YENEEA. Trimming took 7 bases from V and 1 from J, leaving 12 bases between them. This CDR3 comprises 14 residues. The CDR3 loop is CASKAGARTDTQYF. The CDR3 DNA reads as TGTGCCAGCAAGGCAGGGGCCCGCACAGATACGCAGTATTTT.

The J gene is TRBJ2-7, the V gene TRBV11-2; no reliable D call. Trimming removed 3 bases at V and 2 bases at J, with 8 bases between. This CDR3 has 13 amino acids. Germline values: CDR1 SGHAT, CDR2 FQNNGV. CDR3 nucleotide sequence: TGTGCCAGCAGCTTGGGCACCACCTACGAGCAGTACTTC. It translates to CASSLGTTYEQYF.

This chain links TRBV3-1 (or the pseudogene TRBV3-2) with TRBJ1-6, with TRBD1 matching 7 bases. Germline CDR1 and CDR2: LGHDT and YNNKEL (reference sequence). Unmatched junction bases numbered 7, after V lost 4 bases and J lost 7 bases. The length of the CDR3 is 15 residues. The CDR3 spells CASSPWGQRNSPLHF. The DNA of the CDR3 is TGTGCCAGCAGCCCCTGGGGACAGCGGAATTCACCCCTCCACTTT.

This CDR3 reads CASSPQVEGNTEAFF. The CDR3, as DNA: TGTGCCAGCTCACCACAGGTGGAGGGCAACACTGAAGCTTTCTTT. V is TRBV18 and J is TRBJ1-1; D gene ambiguous. The germline CDR1 and CDR2 sequences are KGHSH and LQKENI. CDR3 length equals 15 residues. V lost 1 base and J 2 bases, leaving 11 bases between the germline ends. Full variable domain (rest looked up from reference TRBV18 and TRBJ1-1): NAGVMQNPRHLVRRRGQEARLRCSPMKGHSHVYWYRQLPEEGLKFMVYLQKENIIDESGMPKERFSAEFPKEGPSILRIQQVVRGDSAAYFCASSPQVEGNTEAFFGQGTRLTVV.

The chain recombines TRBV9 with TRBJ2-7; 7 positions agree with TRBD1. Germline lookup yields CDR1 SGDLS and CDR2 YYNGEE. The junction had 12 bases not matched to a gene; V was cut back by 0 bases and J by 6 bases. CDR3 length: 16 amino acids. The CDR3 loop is CASSVGLTTGLSEQYF. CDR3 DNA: TGTGCCAGCAGCGTAGGGCTCACGACAGGGCTTAGCGAGCAGTACTTC.

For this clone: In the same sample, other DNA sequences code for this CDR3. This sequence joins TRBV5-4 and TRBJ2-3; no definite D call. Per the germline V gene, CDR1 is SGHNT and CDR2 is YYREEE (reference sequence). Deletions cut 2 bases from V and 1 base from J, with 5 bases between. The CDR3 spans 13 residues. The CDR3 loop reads CASSFFGTDTQYF. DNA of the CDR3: TGTGCCAGCAGCTTTTTCGGCACAGATACGCAGTATTTT.

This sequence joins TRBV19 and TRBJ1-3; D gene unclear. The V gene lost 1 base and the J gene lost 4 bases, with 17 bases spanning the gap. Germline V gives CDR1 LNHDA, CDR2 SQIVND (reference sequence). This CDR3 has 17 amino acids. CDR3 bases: TGTGCCAGTAGTATAGGCGGCAGCCTCATCGTGGGAAACACCATATATTTT. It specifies CASSIGGSLIVGNTIYF.

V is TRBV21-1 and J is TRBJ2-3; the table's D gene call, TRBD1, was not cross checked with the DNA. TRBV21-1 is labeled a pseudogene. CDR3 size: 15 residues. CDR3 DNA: TGTGCCAGCAGTGACAGGGGGGAGGGCACAGATACGCAGTATTTT. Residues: CASSDRGEGTDTQYF.

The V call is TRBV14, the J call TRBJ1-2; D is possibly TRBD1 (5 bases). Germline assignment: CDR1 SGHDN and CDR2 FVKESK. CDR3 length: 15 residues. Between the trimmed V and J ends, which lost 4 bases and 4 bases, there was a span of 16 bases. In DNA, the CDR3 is TGTGCCAGCAGCCTCATTATCGACAGTCCCTATGGCTACACCTTC. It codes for CASSLIIDSPYGYTF. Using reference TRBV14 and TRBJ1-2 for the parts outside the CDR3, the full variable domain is EAGVTQFPSHSVIEKGQTVTLRCDPISGHDNLYWYRRVMGKEIKFLLHFVKESKQDESGMPNNRFLAERTGGTYSTLKVQPAELEDSGVYFCASSLIIDSPYGYTFGSGTRLTVV.

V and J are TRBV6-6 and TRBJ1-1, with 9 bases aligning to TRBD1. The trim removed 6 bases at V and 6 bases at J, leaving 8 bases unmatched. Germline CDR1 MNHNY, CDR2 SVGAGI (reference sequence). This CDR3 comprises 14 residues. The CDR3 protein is CASSMTGGHPEAFF. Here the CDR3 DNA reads TGTGCCAGCAGCATGACAGGGGGGCACCCTGAAGCTTTCTTT.

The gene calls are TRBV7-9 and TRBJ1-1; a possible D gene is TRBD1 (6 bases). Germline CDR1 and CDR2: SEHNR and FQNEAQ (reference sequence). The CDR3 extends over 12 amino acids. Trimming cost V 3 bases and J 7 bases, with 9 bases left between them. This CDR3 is CASSLTGHEAFF. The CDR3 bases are TGTGCCAGCAGCTTGACAGGCCATGAAGCTTTCTTT.